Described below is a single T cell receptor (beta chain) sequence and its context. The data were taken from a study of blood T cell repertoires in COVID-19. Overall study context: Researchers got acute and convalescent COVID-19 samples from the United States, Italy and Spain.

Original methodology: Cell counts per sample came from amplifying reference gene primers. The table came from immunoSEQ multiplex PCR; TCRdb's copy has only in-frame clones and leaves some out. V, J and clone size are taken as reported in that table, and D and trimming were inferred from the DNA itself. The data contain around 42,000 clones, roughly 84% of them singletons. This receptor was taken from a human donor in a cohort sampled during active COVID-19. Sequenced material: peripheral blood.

This CDR3 is CASTNPSYGYTF. As DNA, the CDR3 is TGTGCCAGCACGAATCCCTCCTATGGCTACACCTTC. This chain uses TRBV7-9 with TRBJ1-2; D gene unclear. Germline values: CDR1 SEHNR, CDR2 FQNEAQ (reference sequence). CDR3 length: 12 amino acids. V lost 7 bases to trimming and J lost 4 bases, with 10 bases between them. Together with reference TRBV7-9 and TRBJ1-2, the CDR3 gives the full variable domain: DTGVSQNPRHKITKRGQNVTFRCDPISEHNRLYWYRQTLGQGPEFLTYFQNEAQLEKSRLLSDRFSAERPKGSFSTLEIQRTEQGDSAMYLCASTNPSYGYTFGSGTRLTVV.